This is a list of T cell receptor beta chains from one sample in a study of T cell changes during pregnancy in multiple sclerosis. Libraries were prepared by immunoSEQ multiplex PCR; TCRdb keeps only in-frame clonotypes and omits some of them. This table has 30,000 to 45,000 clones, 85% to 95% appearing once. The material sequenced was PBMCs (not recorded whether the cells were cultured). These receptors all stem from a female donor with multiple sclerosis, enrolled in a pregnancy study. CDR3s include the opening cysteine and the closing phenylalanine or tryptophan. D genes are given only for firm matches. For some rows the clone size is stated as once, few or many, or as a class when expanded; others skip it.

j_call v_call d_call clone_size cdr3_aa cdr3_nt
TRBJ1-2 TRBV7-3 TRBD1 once CASSLSGQGALGYGYTF TGTGCCAGCAGCTTATCGGGACAGGGGGCATTGGGCTATGGCTACACCTTC
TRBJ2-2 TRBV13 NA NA CASSFGGKNTGELFF TGTGCCAGCAGCTTCGGAGGGAAGAACACCGGGGAGCTGTTTTTT
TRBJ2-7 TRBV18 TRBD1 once CASSPTPGTGPEQYF TGTGCCAGCTCACCCACCCCCGGGACAGGGCCCGAGCAGTACTTC
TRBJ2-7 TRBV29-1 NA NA CSVVPGPYYEQYF TGCAGCGTTGTACCGGGACCCTACTACGAGCAGTACTTC
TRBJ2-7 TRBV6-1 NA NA CASVVETGFYEQYF TGTGCCAGCGTCGTTGAGACAGGATTCTACGAGCAGTACTTC
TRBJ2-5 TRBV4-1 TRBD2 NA CASSSRAQREETQYF TGCGCCAGCAGCTCCCGGGCTCAGCGGGAGGAGACCCAGTACTTC
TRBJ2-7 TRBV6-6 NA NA CASSSADAYEQYF TGTGCCAGCAGTTCAGCGGACGCCTACGAGCAGTACTTC
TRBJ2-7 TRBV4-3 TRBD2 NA CASSQGLGGLAAYEQYF TGCGCCAGCAGCCAAGGATTAGGTGGACTAGCGGCCTACGAGCAGTACTTC
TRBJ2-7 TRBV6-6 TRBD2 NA CASSTSSGAYEQYF TGTGCCAGCAGTACCTCTAGCGGTGCCTACGAGCAGTACTTC
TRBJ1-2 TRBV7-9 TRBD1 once CASSPPGQGYGYTF TGTGCCAGCAGCCCCCCCGGACAGGGCTATGGCTACACCTTC
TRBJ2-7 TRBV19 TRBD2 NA CASSSSSGDKSYEQYF TGTGCCAGTAGTAGCTCTAGCGGAGACAAGTCCTACGAGCAGTACTTC
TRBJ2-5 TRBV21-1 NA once CASLWVQETQYF TGTGCCAGCCTTTGGGTTCAAGAGACCCAGTACTTC
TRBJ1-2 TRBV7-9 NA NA CASSLSGYGYTF TGTGCCAGCAGCTTATCAGGGTATGGCTACACCTTC
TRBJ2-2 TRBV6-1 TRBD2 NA CASCSGRVTGELFF TGTGCCAGTTGTAGCGGGAGGGTCACCGGGGAGCTGTTTTTT
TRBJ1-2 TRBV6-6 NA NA CASSYSLYDGYTF TGTGCCAGCAGTTACTCGTTGTATGATGGCTACACCTTC
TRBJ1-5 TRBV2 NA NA CASSGPQGRQPQHF TGTGCCAGCAGTGGACCGCAGGGGCGCCAGCCCCAGCATTTT
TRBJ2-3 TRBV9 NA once CASSVDGSSTDTQYF TGTGCCAGCAGCGTAGACGGCAGTAGCACAGATACGCAGTATTTT
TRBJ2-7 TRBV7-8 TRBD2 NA CASSSNLAGASYEQYF TGTGCCAGCAGCTCGAATCTAGCGGGGGCTTCCTACGAGCAGTACTTC
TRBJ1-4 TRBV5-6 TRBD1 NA CASSNTGANEKLFF TGTGCCAGCAGCAACACAGGGGCTAATGAAAAACTGTTTTTT
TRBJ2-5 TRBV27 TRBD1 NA CASRPGTGDDQGTQYF TGTGCCAGCAGGCCCGGGACAGGGGATGACCAGGGGACCCAGTACTTC
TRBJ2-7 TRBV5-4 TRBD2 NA CASSKGLAGDEQYF TGTGCCAGCAGCAAGGGACTAGCGGGAGACGAGCAGTACTTC
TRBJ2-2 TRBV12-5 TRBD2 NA CASGSGLAGVGGGELFF TGTGCTAGTGGTTCCGGACTAGCGGGAGTGGGTGGCGGGGAGCTGTTTTTT
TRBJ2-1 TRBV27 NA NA CASSSRLDHNEQFF TGTGCCAGCAGTTCTAGACTAGATCACAATGAGCAGTTCTTC
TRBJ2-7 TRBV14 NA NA CASSSSKYRTYEQYF TGTGCCAGCAGCTCCTCCAAGTATAGGACCTACGAGCAGTACTTC
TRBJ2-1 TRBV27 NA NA CASSLYRHNEQFF TGTGCCAGCAGTTTATACAGGCACAATGAGCAGTTCTTC
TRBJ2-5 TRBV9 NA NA CASNLLAHETQYF TGTGCCAGCAACCTTCTAGCGCACGAGACCCAGTACTTC
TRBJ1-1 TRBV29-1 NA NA CSGSQGTEAFF TGCAGCGGATCACAGGGCACTGAAGCTTTCTTT
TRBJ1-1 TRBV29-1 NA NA CSVSASMNTEAFF TGCAGCGTCAGTGCCTCCATGAACACTGAAGCTTTCTTT
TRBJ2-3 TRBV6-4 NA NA CASSEKTESDTQYF TGTGCCAGCAGTGAAAAGACAGAATCAGATACGCAGTATTTT
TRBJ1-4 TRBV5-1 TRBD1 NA CASTVTGTTNEKLFF TGCGCCAGCACCGTGACAGGGACAACTAATGAAAAACTGTTTTTT
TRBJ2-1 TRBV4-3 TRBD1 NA CASSHLDRVSYNEQFF TGCGCCAGCAGCCACCTGGACAGGGTTTCCTACAATGAGCAGTTCTTC
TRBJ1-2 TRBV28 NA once CASSQGPKYLQSGYGYTF TGTGCCAGCAGTCAAGGGCCCAAATACTTGCAATCGGGCTATGGCTACACCTTC
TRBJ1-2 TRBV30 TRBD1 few CAWRGTGFNYGYTF TGTGCCTGGAGGGGGACAGGATTTAACTATGGCTACACCTTC
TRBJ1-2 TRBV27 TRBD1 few CASSPGQGYGYTF TGTGCCAGCAGTCCGGGACAGGGGTATGGCTACACCTTC
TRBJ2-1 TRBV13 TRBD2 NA CASRAGLAGGPYSSYNEQFF TGTGCCAGCAGGGCTGGCTTAGCGGGAGGGCCTTATAGTTCCTACAATGAGCAGTTCTTC
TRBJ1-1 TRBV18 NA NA CASSVARTGTNTEAFF TGTGCCAGCTCAGTAGCCCGAACAGGGACGAACACTGAAGCTTTCTTT
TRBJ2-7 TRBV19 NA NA CASMSRHQSSYEQYF TGTGCCAGTATGTCAAGGCACCAGAGCTCCTACGAGCAGTACTTC
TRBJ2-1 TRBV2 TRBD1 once CASSGQGAYNEQFF TGTGCCAGCAGCGGACAGGGGGCTTACAATGAGCAGTTCTTC
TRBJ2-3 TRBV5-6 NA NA CASSYEGWGLDTQYF TGTGCCAGCAGCTATGAGGGGTGGGGCCTGGATACGCAGTATTTT
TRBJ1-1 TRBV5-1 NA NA CASSLGHTEAFF TGCGCCAGCAGCTTAGGACACACTGAAGCTTTCTTT